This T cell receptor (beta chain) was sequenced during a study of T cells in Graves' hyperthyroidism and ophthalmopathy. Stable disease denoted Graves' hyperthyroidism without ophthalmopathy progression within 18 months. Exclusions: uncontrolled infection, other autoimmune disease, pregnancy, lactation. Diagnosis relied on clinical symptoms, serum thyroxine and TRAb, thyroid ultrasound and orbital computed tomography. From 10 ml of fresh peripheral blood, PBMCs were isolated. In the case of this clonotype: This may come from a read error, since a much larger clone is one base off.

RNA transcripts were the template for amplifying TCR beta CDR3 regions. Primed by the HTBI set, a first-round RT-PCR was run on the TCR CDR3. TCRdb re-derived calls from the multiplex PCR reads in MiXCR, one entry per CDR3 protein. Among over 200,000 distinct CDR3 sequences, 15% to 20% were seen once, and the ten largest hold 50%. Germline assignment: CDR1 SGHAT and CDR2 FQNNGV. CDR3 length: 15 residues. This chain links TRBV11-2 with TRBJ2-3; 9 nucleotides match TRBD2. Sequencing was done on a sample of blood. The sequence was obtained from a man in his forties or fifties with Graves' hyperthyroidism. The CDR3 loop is CASSLDGTSTDKQYF. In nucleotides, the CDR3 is TGTGCCAGCAGCTTAGATGGGACTAGCACAGATAAGCAGTATTTT.